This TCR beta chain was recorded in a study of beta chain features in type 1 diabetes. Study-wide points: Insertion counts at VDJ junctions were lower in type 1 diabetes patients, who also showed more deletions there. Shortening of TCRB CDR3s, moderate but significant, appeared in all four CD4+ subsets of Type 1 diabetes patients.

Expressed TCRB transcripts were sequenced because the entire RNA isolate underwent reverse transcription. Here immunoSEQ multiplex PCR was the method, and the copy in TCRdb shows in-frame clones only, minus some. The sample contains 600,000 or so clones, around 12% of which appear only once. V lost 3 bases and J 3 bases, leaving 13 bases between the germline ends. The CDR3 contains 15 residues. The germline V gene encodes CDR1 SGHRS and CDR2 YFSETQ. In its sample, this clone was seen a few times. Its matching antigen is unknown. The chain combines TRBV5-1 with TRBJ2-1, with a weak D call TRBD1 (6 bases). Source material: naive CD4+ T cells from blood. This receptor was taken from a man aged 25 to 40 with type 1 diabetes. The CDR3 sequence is CASSSTGTYYNEQFF. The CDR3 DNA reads TGCGCCAGCAGCTCGACAGGAACATACTACAATGAGCAGTTCTTC.